A single sample is the source of the 29 T cell receptor beta chains below, sequenced in a study of cytomegalovirus exposure and HLA in healthy donors. Assay used: immunoSEQ multiplex PCR; TCRdb lists only in-frame clones, some missing. The sample contains 120,000 or so clones, less than 90% of which appear only once. Sequences were obtained from PBMCs. The receptors come from a man younger than 35 in good health and CMV-seropositive.

The gene calls are TRBV6-5 and TRBJ2-7; 12 bases map to TRBD1. CDR1 is MNHEY, CDR2 SVGAGI, per germline. The CDR3 consists of 15 residues. V shed 8 bases and J 6 bases; nucleotides not matched to a gene: 11. The CDR3: CASRGFRDRGREQYF. Here the CDR3 DNA reads TGTGCCAGCCGAGGGTTCCGGGACAGGGGGCGCGAGCAGTACTTC.

There are a few counts of this clone. V is TRBV28 and J is TRBJ1-1; weak D call: TRBD1 (5 bases). The CDR3 runs 14 residues. Germline lookup yields CDR1 MDHEN and CDR2 SYDVKM. Trimming removed 5 bases from V and 8 bases from J, with 18 bases in between. The CDR3 region is CASSPPWDFEEAFF. Written as DNA, the CDR3 is TGTGCCAGCAGTCCCCCCTGGGACTTTGAAGAAGCTTTCTTT. Supplemented by reference TRBV28 and TRBJ1-1, the full variable domain reads DVKVTQSSRYLVKRTGEKVFLECVQDMDHENMFWYRQDPGLGLRLIYFSYDVKMKEKGDIPEGYSVSREKKERFSLILESASTNQTSMYLCASSPPWDFEEAFFGQGTRLTVV.

The V gene is TRBV7-9, the J gene TRBJ1-2; a weak D match, TRBD1 (6 bases). The CDR3 extends over 14 amino acids. Germline V gene sequence: CDR1 SEHNR, CDR2 FQNEAQ (reference sequence). Trimming pared 5 bases from V and 8 bases from J, leaving 18 bases between. The CDR3 DNA follows: TGTGCCAGCAGCCCCGGACAGACATTTCCCGGCTACACCTTC. It is translated as CASSPGQTFPGYTF.

The V call is TRBV19, the J call TRBJ2-1; 10 bases line up with TRBD1. Trimming took 3 bases from V and 4 from J; bases not matched to a gene: 3. CDR1 is LNHDA, CDR2 SQIVND, per germline (reference sequence). The CDR3 runs 15 residues. In nucleotides, the CDR3 is TGTGCCAGTAGTATTATGGGACAGGGGTACAATGAGCAGTTCTTC. It yields the protein CASSIMGQGYNEQFF.

There are a few counts of this clone. The V and J genes are TRBV6-4 and TRBJ1-2; the D gene is possibly TRBD1 (5 bases). Germline V gene sequence: CDR1 MRHNA, CDR2 SNTAGT. Trimming took 0 bases from V and 8 from J, leaving 10 bases between them. CDR3 length equals 13 residues. The CDR3 DNA follows: TGTGCCAGCAGTGACTCGGAGGGGCAAGGCTACACCTTC. Translation: CASSDSEGQGYTF.

The J gene is TRBJ2-7, the V gene TRBV5-1, with a weak D call TRBD1 (6 bases). V shed 4 bases and J shed 2 bases, with 13 bases lying between them. The CDR3 runs 14 residues. CDR1 and CDR2 from the germline V gene are SGHRS and YFSETQ. The CDR3 loop reads CASSREQGTYEQYF. CDR3 in DNA: TGCGCCAGCAGCCGTGAACAGGGAACCTACGAGCAGTACTTC.

The sample holds one count of this clone. The chain links TRBV6-6 to TRBJ1-6; 8 nucleotides match TRBD1. This CDR3 is built from 14 residues. J lost 10 bases, V lost 6 bases, and 8 bases had no gene match. Germline CDR1 and CDR2: MNHNY and SVGAGI (reference sequence). The CDR3 region is CASSYGQGGSPLHF. The CDR3 coding sequence is TGTGCCAGCAGCTACGGACAGGGCGGATCACCCCTCCACTTT.

The chain is built from TRBV11-3 and TRBJ2-5, with TRBD2 identical over 10 bases. The CDR3 covers 15 residues. Unmatched junction bases numbered 9, after V lost 5 bases and J lost 6 bases. Per the germline V gene, CDR1 is SGHNT and CDR2 is YENEEA. The CDR3 here is CASSVSGGPEQTQYF. CDR3 coding DNA: TGTGCCAGCAGCGTTAGCGGGGGGCCCGAGCAGACCCAGTACTTC.

V usage is TRBV2 and J usage is TRBJ1-5, with TRBD1 as a possible D gene (6 bases). This CDR3 contains 16 residues. Looked up from germline, CDR1 is SNHLY and CDR2 is FYNNEI. V lost 2 bases, J lost 2 bases, and 13 bases lay in between. Written as DNA, the CDR3 is TGTGCCAGCAGTGAATCAGGGGCGGGGGGCAATCAGCCCCAGCATTTT. Translated, it gives CASSESGAGGNQPQHF.

The CDR3 spells CASSSSGQPYGYTF. The CDR3 DNA reads as TGCGCCAGCAGCTCCTCGGGACAGCCCTATGGCTACACCTTC. This chain connects TRBV5-1 to TRBJ1-2, with TRBD1 matching 7 bases. From germline, CDR1 is SGHRS and CDR2 YFSETQ. Trimming took 3 bases from V and 4 from J; bases not matched to a gene: 6. This CDR3 has 14 amino acids.

The chain has TRBV7-2 and TRBJ2-5; 14 bases are shared with TRBD2. The ends lost 5 bases at V and 5 bases at J; junction bases unmatched: 16. This CDR3 has 19 residues. Germline V CDR1 and CDR2: SGHTA, FQGNSA. This CDR3 reads CASSPAPGTSGGRGETQYF. The CDR3 DNA is TGTGCCAGCAGCCCGGCACCCGGGACTAGCGGGGGCCGTGGGGAGACCCAGTACTTC.

The chain combines TRBV6-1 with TRBJ2-7; D call uncertain. CDR1 and CDR2 (germline): MNHNS, SASEGT. Between the trimmed V and J ends, which lost 11 bases and 2 bases, there was a span of 16 bases. The CDR3 is 13 amino acids. CDR3 DNA sequence: TGTGCCGGCTCCTTAGGCGGTGCCTACGAGCAGTACTTC. Translating it yields CAGSLGGAYEQYF.

This clone was found a few times. The chain links TRBV7-6 to TRBJ2-3; maybe TRBD2 (6 bases). The CDR3 runs to 14 residues. Germline assignment: CDR1 SGHVS and CDR2 FNYEAQ. V lost 3 bases and J 7 bases, leaving 14 bases between the germline ends. The CDR3 reads CASSFEMGGNTQYF. The CDR3 DNA follows: TGTGCCAGCAGCTTTGAGATGGGGGGAAATACGCAGTATTTT.

V gene TRBV5-6 combines with J gene TRBJ1-6, with D perhaps matching TRBD1 (5 bases). Trimming shortened V by 0 bases and J by 15 bases, and 19 bases separated the two germline ends. Per germline, CDR1 SGHDT and CDR2 YYEEEE. This CDR3 comprises 15 residues. CDR3 sequence reads: CASSLAFYPQGLLHF. CDR3 bases: TGTGCCAGCAGCTTGGCTTTTTATCCCCAGGGTCTCCTCCACTTT.

Here the CDR3 reads CASSFVRGGTDTQYF. In DNA form, the CDR3 reads TGTGCCAGCAGTTTTGTTCGGGGAGGCACAGATACGCAGTATTTT. The chain is built from TRBV27 and TRBJ2-3; TRBD2 might be the D (5 bases). This CDR3 is built from 15 residues. Germline V gene lookup returns CDR1 MNHEY and CDR2 SMNVEV (reference sequence). V gave up 3 bases and J gave up 1 base, with 11 bases separating them.

The count of this clone is one. The chain recombines TRBV5-1 with TRBJ2-5; D may be TRBD2 (7 bases). The CDR3 totals 16 residues. Germline V gene data show CDR1 as SGHRS and CDR2 as YFSETQ. V gave up 1 base and J gave up 3 bases, with 16 bases separating them. The DNA of the CDR3 is TGCGCCAGCAGCTTGTTGGGGGCGGGGGCGGAAGAGACCCAGTACTTC. Translating it yields CASSLLGAGAEETQYF.

V gene TRBV4-3 combines with J gene TRBJ2-2; D may be TRBD1 (5 bases). The CDR3 totals 16 residues. Trimming cost V 1 base and J 2 bases, with 11 bases left between them. Germline lookup yields CDR1 LGHNA and CDR2 YSLEER. The CDR3 DNA sequence: TGCGCCAGCAGCCAAGCGTTGACAGAAAACACCGGGGAGCTGTTTTTT. This gives the protein CASSQALTENTGELFF.

The gene calls are TRBV27 and TRBJ1-1, with 8 bases aligning to TRBD1. Per the germline V gene, CDR1 is MNHEY and CDR2 is SMNVEV (reference sequence). The CDR3 is 14 residues long. Germline trimming cut 10 bases from V and 0 bases from J; bases unmatched to any gene: 7. The CDR3 bases are TGTGCCACCTCAGGGGGCAATTTGAACACTGAAGCTTTCTTT. It yields the protein CATSGGNLNTEAFF.

This chain connects TRBV5-1 to TRBJ2-7, with 8 bases identical to TRBD1. With V trimmed by 4 bases and J by 7 bases, 10 bases remained unmatched. Germline V lookup: CDR1 SGHRS, CDR2 YFSETQ. This CDR3 spans 14 amino acids. The CDR3 nucleotides read TGCGCCAGCAGCACTAGGACAGGGTCTCGAGAGCAGTACTTC. Translated, it gives CASSTRTGSREQYF.

The genes are TRBV25-1 and TRBJ2-5, with TRBD2 identical over 7 bases. J lost 3 bases, V lost 2 bases, and 15 bases had no gene match. The germline V gene has CDR1 MGHDK and CDR2 SYGVNS. CDR3 length: 18 amino acids. CDR3 residues: CASSEISRLGGTEETQYF. The CDR3 nucleotides read TGTGCCAGCAGTGAAATTTCGCGTTTGGGAGGGACGGAAGAGACCCAGTACTTC.

The chain employs TRBV28 and TRBJ1-1; possibly TRBD1 for D (5 bases). V lost 0 bases and J 4 bases, leaving 15 bases between the germline ends. The CDR3 is 16 amino acids. Germline V gene sequence: CDR1 MDHEN, CDR2 SYDVKM. CDR3 sequence (DNA): TGTGCCAGCAGTTTATGGGGGAGGGGTGGTGGCACTGAAGCTTTCTTT. It is translated as CASSLWGRGGGTEAFF.

CDR3 protein: CASSLDRQYNEQFF. DNA for the CDR3: TGCGCCAGCAGCTTGGACAGGCAATACAATGAGCAGTTCTTC. V usage is TRBV5-1 and J usage is TRBJ2-1, with a tentative D call TRBD1 (5 bases). V was shortened by 0 bases and J by 4 bases, with 8 bases between the two germline ends. Germline CDR1 is SGHRS and CDR2 is YFSETQ. The CDR3 runs 14 residues.

The V and J genes are TRBV29-1 and TRBJ2-1; 9 positions agree with TRBD1. The junction had 7 bases not matched to a gene; V was cut back by 7 bases and J by 6 bases. The germline V gene has CDR1 SQVTM and CDR2 ANQGSEA. The CDR3 contains 13 residues. The CDR3 loop reads CSATGQGPNEQFF. CDR3 nucleotides: TGCAGCGCAACGGGACAGGGACCCAATGAGCAGTTCTTC.

This clone was counted only a few times. The chain employs TRBV11-2 and TRBJ2-1, with D hard to call. The CDR3 is 13 residues long. From germline, CDR1 is SGHAT and CDR2 FQNNGV. V was pared by 5 bases and J by 2 bases, with 7 bases between. CDR3 residues: CASSLFAYNEQFF. The CDR3 nucleotides are TGTGCCAGCAGCCTATTCGCCTACAATGAGCAGTTCTTC. The whole variable domain, filled in from reference TRBV11-2 and TRBJ2-1, reads EAGVAQSPRYKIIEKRQSVAFWCNPISGHATLYWYQQILGQGPKLLIQFQNNGVVDDSQLPKDRFSAERLKGVDSTLKIQPAKLEDSAVYLCASSLFAYNEQFFGPGTRLTVL.

The rearrangement links TRBV30 to TRBJ1-2; D perhaps matches TRBD1 (6 bases). Trimming shortened V by 4 bases and J by 7 bases, and 10 bases separated the two germline ends. This CDR3 has 11 amino acids. Germline values: CDR1 GTSNPN, CDR2 SVGIG (reference sequence). The CDR3, as DNA: TGTGCCTGGATGGGGGCAAGTGGCTACACCTTC. Amino acid sequence: CAWMGASGYTF.

The genes are TRBV6-5 and TRBJ2-7; 8 bases line up with TRBD1. CDR3 length: 14 amino acids. CDR1 and CDR2 (germline): MNHEY, SVGAGI. V was pared by 5 bases and J by 12 bases, with 15 bases of the junction left unmatched. The CDR3 here is CASSPMARTGMWYF. CDR3 bases: TGTGCCAGCAGTCCAATGGCTAGGACAGGGATGTGGTACTTC.

Note on this clone: Its ends do not fully match the called genes, so a read error is possible. V gene TRBV27 combines with J gene TRBJ1-1; 8 bases align to TRBD1. The CDR3 runs 14 residues. Per the germline V gene, CDR1 is MNHEY and CDR2 is SMNVEV (reference sequence). The CDR3 region has the DNA TGTGCCAGCAGTCTGACAGGGGCCCCCGAAGTGACGCTCTTT. Its protein is CASSLTGAPEVTLF.

The CDR3 DNA reads as TGTGCCAGCAGGGGCGGGGAGGAAGCCAAAAACATTCAGTACTTC. This encodes CASRGGEEAKNIQYF. This chain joins TRBV5-4 and TRBJ2-4; possibly TRBD2 for D (6 bases). V lost 5 bases, J lost 0 bases, and 12 bases lay in between. The CDR3 sequence is 15 residues long. The V gene's germline CDR1 is SGHNT and CDR2 YYREEE (reference sequence).

V gene TRBV11-2 combines with J gene TRBJ2-1, with 7 bases aligning to TRBD1. This CDR3 contains 19 residues. The germline gives CDR1 SGHAT, CDR2 FQNNGV. With V trimmed by 1 base and J by 1 base, 13 bases remained unmatched. The CDR3 sequence is CASSLVTPGQLGSYNEQFF. The CDR3 coding sequence is TGTGCCAGCAGCTTAGTAACGCCGGGACAGCTGGGGTCCTACAATGAGCAGTTCTTC.